The clone carrying this TCR beta chain has just a few counts. Some clones are missing from TCRdb's copy, which holds only in-frame ones; the method was immunoSEQ multiplex PCR. Of fewer than 65,000 clones listed, 60% to 75% are singletons. Deletions cut 5 bases from V and 4 bases from J, with 12 bases between. The CDR3 extends over 15 amino acids. Germline CDR1 and CDR2: LNHDA and SQIVND (reference sequence). The entry originates in a study of T cell clones after liver transplantation. For the study at large: TCRbeta sequencing after a pre-transplant mixed lymphocyte reaction identified graft-donor-reactive clones, later tracked in post-transplant blood. As an antigen-independent comparator, third-party-reactive TCRbeta sequences came from pre-transplant mixed lymphocyte reactions. Three of eight recipients were HCV-positive; others had non-autoimmune, non-viral indications. Draws occurred before transplant, before withdrawal, and after complete or failed withdrawal.

This chain connects TRBV19 to TRBJ2-6; D possibly corresponds to TRBD1 (5 bases). The source was CD4+ T cells from blood, collected at the 22-month timepoint. This TCR was sampled from a human patient who received a liver transplant. The T cells may come from the graft donor. The CDR3 loop reads CASSPGWGGANVLTF. Here the CDR3 DNA reads TGTGCCAGTAGTCCCGGCTGGGGCGGGGCCAACGTCCTGACTTTC.